The 7 T cell receptor beta chains below all came from one sample that was sequenced in a study of OX40 agonist ivuxolimab in advanced cancers. Profiled with immunoSEQ multiplex PCR; TCRdb holds only in-frame clones, not every one. The sample holds around 46,000 clones, 89% seen once. The starting material was CD4+ or CD8+ T cells sorted from blood, obtained in a trial of the OX40 agonist ivuxolimab. Receptor source: an adult with an advanced solid tumor such as melanoma, head and neck, liver or kidney cancer.

V gene TRBV4-2 combines with J gene TRBJ2-7; D may be TRBD2 (5 bases). Per the germline V gene, CDR1 is LGHNA and CDR2 is YNFKEQ. The length of the CDR3 is 11 residues. V lost 4 bases and J lost 6, with 7 bases in between. The CDR3 reads CASSRGGEQYF. CDR3 bases: TGTGCCAGCAGCCGAGGAGGCGAGCAGTACTTC.

The chain is built from TRBV11-2 and TRBJ1-5; TRBD1 might be the D (5 bases). The germline gives CDR1 SGHAT, CDR2 FQNNGV. The V end was cut by 8 bases, the J end by 4 bases, with 12 bases between. The CDR3 is 13 residues long. The CDR3 here is CASSQGSNQPQHF. The CDR3, as DNA: TGTGCCAGCTCTCAGGGCTCAAATCAGCCCCAGCATTTT.

In DNA form, the CDR3 reads TGTGCCAGCAGCCCCGAAGCAGGTACTAGCGGCTACGAGCAGTACTTC. It yields the protein CASSPEAGTSGYEQYF. The chain uses TRBV7-2 and TRBJ2-7; TRBD2 matches 8 bases. CDR3 length: 16 amino acids. The ends lost 5 bases at V and 3 bases at J; junction bases unmatched: 12. Germline assignment: CDR1 SGHTA and CDR2 FQGNSA.

This rearrangement joins TRBV4-3 to TRBJ2-3; 12 positions agree with TRBD1. Per the germline V gene, CDR1 is LGHNA and CDR2 is YSLEER. This CDR3 comprises 20 residues. The junction had 14 bases not matched to a gene; V was cut back by 0 bases and J by 4 bases. The CDR3 here is CASSQDQIGTGGELADTQYF. The CDR3 DNA reads TGCGCCAGCAGCCAAGATCAGATCGGGACAGGGGGCGAGTTGGCAGATACGCAGTATTTT.

The CDR3 sequence is CASSYGGGSNEQFF. In DNA, the CDR3 is TGTGCCAGCAGTTACGGTGGGGGGAGCAATGAGCAGTTCTTC. The gene calls are TRBV6-6 and TRBJ2-1; possible D gene TRBD2, 6 bases. V was shortened by 2 bases and J by 6 bases, with 11 bases between the two germline ends. The CDR3 consists of 14 residues. Looked up from germline, CDR1 is MNHNY and CDR2 is SVGAGI (reference sequence).

Note on this clone: Germline is not matched at one junction end, which may reflect a read error. The chain uses TRBV19 and TRBJ2-7, with D unclear. CDR1 is LNHDA and CDR2 is SQIVND in the germline V gene (reference sequence). The CDR3 sequence is 13 residues long. CDR3 nucleotide sequence: TGTGCCAGTAGTATAGGATCGCTTTACGCGCAGTACTTC. It codes for CASSIGSLYAQYF.

V is TRBV14 and J is TRBJ1-2, with D possibly TRBD1 on 5 matching bases. Looked up from germline, CDR1 is SGHDN and CDR2 is FVKESK. The CDR3 loop spans 15 amino acids. The germline V and J ends were trimmed by 1 base and 4 bases, with 13 bases remaining between them. Here the CDR3 DNA reads TGTGCCAGCAGCCAAGCTGGAGGGGCGTTCTATGGCTACACCTTC. It translates to CASSQAGGAFYGYTF. Together with reference TRBV14 and TRBJ1-2, the CDR3 gives the full variable domain: EAGVTQFPSHSVIEKGQTVTLRCDPISGHDNLYWYRRVMGKEIKFLLHFVKESKQDESGMPNNRFLAERTGGTYSTLKVQPAELEDSGVYFCASSQAGGAFYGYTFGSGTRLTVV.